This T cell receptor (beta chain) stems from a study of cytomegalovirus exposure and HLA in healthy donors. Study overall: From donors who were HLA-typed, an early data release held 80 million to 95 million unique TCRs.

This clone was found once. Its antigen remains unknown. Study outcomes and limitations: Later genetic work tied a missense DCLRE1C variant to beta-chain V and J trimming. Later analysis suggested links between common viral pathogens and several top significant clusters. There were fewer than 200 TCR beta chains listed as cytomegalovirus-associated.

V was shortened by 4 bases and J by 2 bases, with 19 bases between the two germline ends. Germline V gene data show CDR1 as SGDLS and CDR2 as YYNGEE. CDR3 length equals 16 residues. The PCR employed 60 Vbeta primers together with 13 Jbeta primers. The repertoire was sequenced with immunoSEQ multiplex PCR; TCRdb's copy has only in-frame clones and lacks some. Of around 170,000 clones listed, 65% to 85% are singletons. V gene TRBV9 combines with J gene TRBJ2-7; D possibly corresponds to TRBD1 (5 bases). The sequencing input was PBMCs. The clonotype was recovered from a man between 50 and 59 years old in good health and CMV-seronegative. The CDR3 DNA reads TGTGCCAGCAGCCCCTACCCGACAGTTCCGACCTACGAGCAGTACTTC. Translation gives CASSPYPTVPTYEQYF.